Shown below are 19 T cell receptor beta chains from a single sample sequenced in a study of OX40 agonist ivuxolimab in advanced cancers. Profiling relied on immunoSEQ multiplex PCR, and the TCRdb table lists in-frame clones only, not all of them. Of just over 14,000 clones listed, roughly 79% were seen once; the top ten hold roughly 34%. The specimen was CD4+ or CD8+ T cells sorted from blood, collected in a trial of the OX40 agonist ivuxolimab. Receptors were obtained from an adult with an advanced solid tumor such as melanoma, head and neck, liver or kidney cancer.

The V call is TRBV6-5, the J call TRBJ2-2; 10 bases align to TRBD1. The CDR3 is 14 amino acids. CDR1 is MNHEY and CDR2 is SVGAGI in the germline V gene. The trim removed 4 bases at V and 7 bases at J, leaving 3 bases unmatched. Here the CDR3 DNA reads TGTGCCAGCAGTTTGACAGGGGGCGGCGGGGAGCTGTTTTTT. The encoded protein is CASSLTGGGGELFF.

The table lists this clone with a count of one. CDR3 amino acids: CASSPSDRTYEQYF. Written as DNA, the CDR3 is TGTGCCAGCAGCCCCTCGGACAGGACCTACGAGCAGTACTTC. J is TRBJ2-7 and V is TRBV11-2; 7 nucleotides line up with TRBD1. The germline V gene encodes CDR1 SGHAT and CDR2 FQNNGV. With V trimmed by 5 bases and J by 2 bases, 6 bases remained unmatched. The CDR3 sequence is 14 residues long.

The rearrangement uses TRBV6-1 and TRBJ1-5; D may be TRBD1 (5 bases). The CDR3 loop spans 13 amino acids. From germline, CDR1 is MNHNS and CDR2 SASEGT. The V end was cut by 3 bases, the J end by 7 bases, with 10 bases between. The CDR3 nucleotides are TGTGCCAGCAGTGATGGGACCCACCAGCCCCAGCATTTT. Its translation: CASSDGTHQPQHF.

The chain couples TRBV19 to TRBJ1-2; D is possibly TRBD1 (5 bases). Germline V lookup: CDR1 LNHDA, CDR2 SQIVND (reference sequence). The CDR3 loop spans 14 amino acids. V was clipped by 5 bases and J by 3 bases, with 13 bases between them. The CDR3 loop is CASSPGAGYYGYTF. CDR3 nucleotides: TGTGCCAGTAGTCCCGGGGCCGGATACTATGGCTACACCTTC.

The chain employs TRBV6-5 and TRBJ1-1; D perhaps matches TRBD1 (5 bases). CDR3 length: 13 residues. In germline, CDR1 is MNHEY, CDR2 SVGAGI. V was pared by 6 bases and J by 6 bases, with 14 bases between. The CDR3 nucleotides read TGTGCCAGCAGAGCACGGGGGGGGGCTGAAGCTTTCTTT. Translated: CASRARGGAEAFF.

This clone was detected once. The J gene is TRBJ2-5, the V gene TRBV27; D perhaps matches TRBD2 (5 bases). The CDR3 covers 14 residues. Germline V gene sequence: CDR1 MNHEY, CDR2 SMNVEV (reference sequence). The germline V and J ends were trimmed by 4 bases and 3 bases, with 12 bases remaining between them. CDR3 sequence: CASSSREKEETQYF. The CDR3 bases are TGTGCCAGCAGTTCCCGGGAAAAAGAAGAGACCCAGTACTTC.

The chain has TRBV28 and TRBJ2-3; perhaps TRBD1 as D (6 bases). The germline V gene has CDR1 MDHEN and CDR2 SYDVKM. The CDR3 is 14 amino acids. V lost 4 bases and J lost 1, with 9 bases in between. The CDR3 DNA follows: TGTGCCAGCAGTTGGGGGCGAGGCACAGATACGCAGTATTTT. It is translated as CASSWGRGTDTQYF.

In DNA, the CDR3 is TGTGCCAGCAGGAAACTAGCGGGCCGTTGGGAGACCCAGTACTTC. This codes for CASRKLAGRWETQYF. This sequence joins TRBV28 and TRBJ2-5, with 9 positions matching TRBD2. The CDR3 is 15 amino acids. The V gene end was trimmed by 6 bases and the J gene end by 5 bases; junction bases not matched to a gene: 10. Germline V gene data show CDR1 as MDHEN and CDR2 as SYDVKM.

The rearrangement uses TRBV11-1 and TRBJ1-1; 9 bases fit TRBD1. Trimming removed 2 bases from V and 0 bases from J; junction bases left unmatched: 1. The CDR3 spans 15 residues. In germline, CDR1 is SGHAT, CDR2 FQDESV (reference sequence). CDR3 coding DNA: TGTGCCAGCAGCTTAAACAGGGGGCTGAACACTGAAGCTTTCTTT. As protein: CASSLNRGLNTEAFF.

This clone came up a few times. An end of the junction does not agree with germline; a read error may underlie this. This chain links TRBV7-7 with TRBJ1-5; a weak D match, TRBD1 (6 bases). The length of the CDR3 is 14 residues. Germline loops: CDR1 SSHAT, CDR2 FNYEAQ (reference sequence). CDR3 residues: CASSLGGAYQPQHF. CDR3 DNA: TGTGCTAGCAGCTTAGGGGGGGCATATCAGCCCCAGCATTTT.

On this clone: A read error may be the cause here, since a much bigger clone is one base away. Within the sample, other DNA sequences also encode this same CDR3. The CDR3: CASSLGTGQPQHF. The CDR3 coding sequence is TGTGCCAGCAGCTTAGGGACGGGTCAGCCCCAGCATTTT. The V call is TRBV11-1, the J call TRBJ1-5; D not certain. The V gene's germline CDR1 is SGHAT and CDR2 FQDESV (reference sequence). CDR3 length: 13 residues. With 1 base removed from V and 6 bases from J, the gap between germline ends came to 7 bases.

The rearrangement joins TRBV7-6 to TRBJ1-1, with D tentatively TRBD1 (6 bases). Trimming stripped 6 bases from V and 0 bases from J, with 17 bases between. CDR3 length equals 16 residues. Germline loops: CDR1 SGHVS, CDR2 FNYEAQ. The CDR3 here is CASSRTLGGVNTEAFF. In DNA form, the CDR3 reads TGTGCCAGCAGTCGGACCCTAGGGGGGGTGAACACTGAAGCTTTCTTT.

This chain links TRBV9 with TRBJ1-1, with 8 nucleotides matching TRBD1. Per germline, CDR1 SGDLS and CDR2 YYNGEE. V was pared by 3 bases and J by 3 bases, with 10 bases of the junction left unmatched. This CDR3 contains 16 residues. The CDR3 protein is CASSESSQGADTEAFF. CDR3 bases: TGTGCCAGCAGCGAAAGTAGTCAGGGGGCAGACACTGAAGCTTTCTTT.

This chain links TRBV4-2 with TRBJ1-1; D might be TRBD1 (5 bases). V lost 0 bases and J lost 0, with 11 bases in between. Per the germline V gene, CDR1 is LGHNA and CDR2 is YNFKEQ. This CDR3 is 16 amino acids long. The CDR3 region is CASSQEGDGLNTEAFF. In nucleotides, the CDR3 is TGTGCCAGCAGCCAAGAAGGGGACGGCTTGAACACTGAAGCTTTCTTT.

This clone has just one count. The gene calls are TRBV6-4 and TRBJ2-1; TRBD2 matches at 10 bases. The V segment lost 3 bases and the J segment 7 bases; nucleotides outside the gene matches: 6. The CDR3 is 15 amino acids. CDR1 MRHNA and CDR2 SNTAGT come from the germline V gene. DNA of the CDR3: TGTGCCAGCAGTGAGTGGAGCGGGAGGGAGAATGAGCAGTTCTTC. Its translation is CASSEWSGRENEQFF.

V is TRBV28 and J is TRBJ2-1; D perhaps matches TRBD1 (6 bases). The germline V gene has CDR1 MDHEN and CDR2 SYDVKM. The CDR3 covers 15 residues. Trimming removed 2 bases at V and 9 bases at J, with 17 bases between. CDR3 in DNA: TGTGCCAGCAGTTTAAGGGGGACCCTGCGATTTGAGCAGTTCTTC. Protein product: CASSLRGTLRFEQFF.

The chain has TRBV6-1 and TRBJ2-7; unclear D gene. CDR1 and CDR2 from the germline V gene are MNHNS and SASEGT. This CDR3 spans 12 amino acids. Trimming took off 3 bases at V and 2 bases at J, with 5 bases between the two ends. The CDR3 DNA reads TGTGCCAGCAGTGACCGGACCTACGAGCAGTACTTC. It translates to CASSDRTYEQYF.

This chain uses TRBV6-6 with TRBJ1-1; 9 bases are shared with TRBD1. The trim removed 7 bases at V and 2 bases at J, leaving 5 bases unmatched. Germline V gene sequence: CDR1 MNHNY, CDR2 SVGAGI (reference sequence). This CDR3 contains 14 residues. The CDR3 spells CASTDRGGNTEAFF. The CDR3 DNA reads as TGTGCCAGCACCGACAGGGGGGGTAACACTGAAGCTTTCTTT.

The chain couples TRBV7-6 to TRBJ2-3, with D possibly matching TRBD2 (7 bases). CDR1 and CDR2 from the germline V gene are SGHVS and FNYEAQ. The CDR3 loop spans 16 amino acids. Trimming took off 5 bases at V and 0 bases at J, with 15 bases between the two ends. The DNA for the CDR3 is TGTGCCAGCAGCCCTGAGGGGGGGTATAGCACAGATACGCAGTATTTT. It specifies CASSPEGGYSTDTQYF.